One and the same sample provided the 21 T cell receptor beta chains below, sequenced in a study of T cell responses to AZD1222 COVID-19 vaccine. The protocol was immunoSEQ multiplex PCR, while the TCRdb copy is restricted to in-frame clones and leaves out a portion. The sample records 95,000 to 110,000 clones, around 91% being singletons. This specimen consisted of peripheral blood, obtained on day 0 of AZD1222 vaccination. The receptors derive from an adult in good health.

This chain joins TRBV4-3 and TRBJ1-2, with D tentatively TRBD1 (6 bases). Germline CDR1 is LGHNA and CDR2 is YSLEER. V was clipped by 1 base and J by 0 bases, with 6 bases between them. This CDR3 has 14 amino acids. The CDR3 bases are TGCGCCAGCAGCCAAGGACAGGCTAACTATGGCTACACCTTC. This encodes CASSQGQANYGYTF.

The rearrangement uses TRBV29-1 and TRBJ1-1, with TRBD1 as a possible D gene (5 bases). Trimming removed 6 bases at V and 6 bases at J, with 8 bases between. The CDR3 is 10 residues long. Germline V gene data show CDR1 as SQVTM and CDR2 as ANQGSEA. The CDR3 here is CSVQGAEAFF. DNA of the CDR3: TGCAGCGTCCAGGGTGCTGAAGCTTTCTTT.

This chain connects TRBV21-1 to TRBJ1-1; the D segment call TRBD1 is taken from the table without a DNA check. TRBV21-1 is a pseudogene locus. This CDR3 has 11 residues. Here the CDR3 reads CASSVPGQGLF. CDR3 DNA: TGTGCCAGCAGCGTCCCGGGACAGGGACTCTTT.

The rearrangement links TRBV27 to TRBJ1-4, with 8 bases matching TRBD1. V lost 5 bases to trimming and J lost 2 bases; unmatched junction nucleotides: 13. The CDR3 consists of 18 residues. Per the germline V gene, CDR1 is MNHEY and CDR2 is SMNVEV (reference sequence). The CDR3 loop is CASSRKTPGGSTNEKLFF. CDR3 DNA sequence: TGTGCCAGCAGTCGAAAAACCCCAGGGGGCAGCACTAATGAAAAACTGTTTTTT.

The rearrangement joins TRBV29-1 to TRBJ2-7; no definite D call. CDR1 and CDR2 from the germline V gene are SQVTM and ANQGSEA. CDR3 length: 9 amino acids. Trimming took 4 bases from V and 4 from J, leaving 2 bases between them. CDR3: CSVGYEQYF. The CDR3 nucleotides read TGCAGCGTTGGGTACGAGCAGTACTTC.

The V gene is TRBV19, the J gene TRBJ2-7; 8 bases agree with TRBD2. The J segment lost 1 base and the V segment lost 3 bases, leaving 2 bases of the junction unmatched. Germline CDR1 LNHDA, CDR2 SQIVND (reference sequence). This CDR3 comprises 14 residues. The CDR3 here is CASSIERGSYEQYF. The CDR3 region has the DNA TGTGCCAGTAGTATCGAGCGGGGGTCCTACGAGCAGTACTTC.

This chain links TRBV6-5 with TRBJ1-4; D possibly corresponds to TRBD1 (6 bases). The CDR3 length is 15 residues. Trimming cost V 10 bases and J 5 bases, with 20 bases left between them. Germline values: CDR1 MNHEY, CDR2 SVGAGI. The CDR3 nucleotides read TGTGCCACCCGGGGCAGGGGCCGCACGAATGAAAAACTGTTTTTT. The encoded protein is CATRGRGRTNEKLFF.

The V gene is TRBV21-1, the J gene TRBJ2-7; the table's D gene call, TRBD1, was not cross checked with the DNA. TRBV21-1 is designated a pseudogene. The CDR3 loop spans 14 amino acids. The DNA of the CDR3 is TGTGCCAGCAGCCTTCGGGCAGGGGTGGGCGAGCAGTACTTC. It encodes CASSLRAGVGEQYF.

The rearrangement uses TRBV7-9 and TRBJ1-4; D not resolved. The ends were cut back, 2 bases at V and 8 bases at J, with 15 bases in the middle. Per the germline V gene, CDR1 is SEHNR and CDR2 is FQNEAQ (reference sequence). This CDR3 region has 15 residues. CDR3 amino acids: CASSLKRGGDEKLFF. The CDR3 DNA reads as TGTGCCAGCAGCTTAAAACGGGGAGGCGACGAAAAACTGTTTTTT. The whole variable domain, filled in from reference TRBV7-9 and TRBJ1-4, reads DTGVSQNPRHKITKRGQNVTFRCDPISEHNRLYWYRQTLGQGPEFLTYFQNEAQLEKSRLLSDRFSAERPKGSFSTLEIQRTEQGDSAMYLCASSLKRGGDEKLFFGSGTQLSVL.

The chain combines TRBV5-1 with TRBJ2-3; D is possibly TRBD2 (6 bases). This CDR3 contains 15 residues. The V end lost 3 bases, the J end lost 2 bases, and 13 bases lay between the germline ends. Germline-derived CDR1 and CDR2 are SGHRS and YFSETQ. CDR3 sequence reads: CASSWGLGTTDTQYF. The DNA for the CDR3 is TGCGCCAGCAGCTGGGGACTGGGGACCACAGATACGCAGTATTTT.

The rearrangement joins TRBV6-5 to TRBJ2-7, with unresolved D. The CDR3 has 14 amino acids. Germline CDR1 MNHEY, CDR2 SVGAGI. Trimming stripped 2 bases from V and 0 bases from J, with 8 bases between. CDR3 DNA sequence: TGTGCCAGCAGTTACCGCGGAGACTCCTACGAGCAGTACTTC. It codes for CASSYRGDSYEQYF.

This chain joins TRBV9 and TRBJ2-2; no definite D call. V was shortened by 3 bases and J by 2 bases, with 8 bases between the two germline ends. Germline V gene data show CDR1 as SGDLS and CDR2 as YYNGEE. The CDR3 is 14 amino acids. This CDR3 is CASSETLNTGELFF. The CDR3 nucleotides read TGTGCCAGCAGCGAAACACTCAACACCGGGGAGCTGTTTTTT. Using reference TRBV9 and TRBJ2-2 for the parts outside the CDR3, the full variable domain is DSGVTQTPKHLITATGQRVTLRCSPRSGDLSVYWYQQSLDQGLQFLIQYYNGEERAKGNILERFSAQQFPDLHSELNLSSLELGDSALYFCASSETLNTGELFFGEGSRLTVL.

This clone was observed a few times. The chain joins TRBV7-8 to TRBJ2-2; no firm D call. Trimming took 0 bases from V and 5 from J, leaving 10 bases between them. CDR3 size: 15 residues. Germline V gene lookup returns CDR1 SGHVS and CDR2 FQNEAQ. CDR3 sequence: CASSLAIAQTGELFF. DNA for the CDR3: TGTGCCAGCAGCTTAGCTATAGCACAAACCGGGGAGCTGTTTTTT.

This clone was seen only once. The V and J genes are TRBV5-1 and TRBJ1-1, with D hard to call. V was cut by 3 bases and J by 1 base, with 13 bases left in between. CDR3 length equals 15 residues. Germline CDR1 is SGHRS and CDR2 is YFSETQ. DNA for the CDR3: TGCGCCAGCAGCTCTCCTGGAAGGCAGAACACTGAAGCTTTCTTT. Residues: CASSSPGRQNTEAFF. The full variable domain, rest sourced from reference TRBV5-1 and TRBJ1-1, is KAGVTQTPRYLIKTRGQQVTLSCSPISGHRSVSWYQQTPGQGLQFLFEYFSETQRNKGNFPGRFSGRQFSNSRSEMNVSTLELGDSALYLCASSSPGRQNTEAFFGQGTRLTVV.

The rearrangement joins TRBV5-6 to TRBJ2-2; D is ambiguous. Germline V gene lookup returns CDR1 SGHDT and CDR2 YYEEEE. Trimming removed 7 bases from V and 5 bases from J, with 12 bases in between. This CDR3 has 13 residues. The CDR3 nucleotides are TGTGCCAGCGCGCTCCCGGAGACCGGGGAGCTGTTTTTT. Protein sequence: CASALPETGELFF.

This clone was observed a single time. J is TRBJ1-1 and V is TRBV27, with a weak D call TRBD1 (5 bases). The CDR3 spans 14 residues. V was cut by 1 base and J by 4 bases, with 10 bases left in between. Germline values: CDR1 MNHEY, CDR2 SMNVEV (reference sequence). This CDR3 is CASSLWGGGTEAFF. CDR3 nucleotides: TGTGCCAGCAGTTTATGGGGTGGGGGCACTGAAGCTTTCTTT.

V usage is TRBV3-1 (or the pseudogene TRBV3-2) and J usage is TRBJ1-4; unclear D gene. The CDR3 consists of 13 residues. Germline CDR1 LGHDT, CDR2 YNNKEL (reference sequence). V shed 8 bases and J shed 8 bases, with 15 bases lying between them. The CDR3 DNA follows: TGTGCCAGCGCGGGCTCCTTGGGCGAAAAACTGTTTTTT. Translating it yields CASAGSLGEKLFF.

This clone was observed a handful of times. Here the CDR3 reads CASRGGGTAYYGYTF. The CDR3 DNA follows: TGTGCCAGCAGGGGGGGCGGAACTGCCTACTATGGCTACACCTTC. This chain links TRBV25-1 with TRBJ1-2; weak D call: TRBD1 (6 bases). Germline V gene data show CDR1 as MGHDK and CDR2 as SYGVNS. CDR3 length: 15 residues. V dropped 6 bases and J dropped 3 bases, with 17 bases sitting between them.

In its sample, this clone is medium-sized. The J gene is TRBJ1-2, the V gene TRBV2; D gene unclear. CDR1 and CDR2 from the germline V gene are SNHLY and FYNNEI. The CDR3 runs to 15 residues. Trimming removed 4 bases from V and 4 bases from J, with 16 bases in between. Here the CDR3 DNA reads TGTGCCAGCAGTGGGAGATGGAGGGAACTCTATGGCTACACCTTC. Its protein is CASSGRWRELYGYTF.

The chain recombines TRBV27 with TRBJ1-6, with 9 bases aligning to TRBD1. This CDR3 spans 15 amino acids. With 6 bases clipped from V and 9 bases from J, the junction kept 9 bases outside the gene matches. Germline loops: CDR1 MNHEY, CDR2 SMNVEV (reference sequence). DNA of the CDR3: TGTGCCAGCAGCCTTTCACAGGGGGCGACTTCACCCCTCCACTTT. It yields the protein CASSLSQGATSPLHF.

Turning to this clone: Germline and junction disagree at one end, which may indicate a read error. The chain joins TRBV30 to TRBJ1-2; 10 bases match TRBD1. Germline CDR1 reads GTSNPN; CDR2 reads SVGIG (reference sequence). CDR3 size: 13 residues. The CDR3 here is CAWSVGDRGLLGF. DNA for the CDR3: TGTGCCTGGAGTGTCGGCGACAGGGGGCTTCTGGGATTC.